This T cell receptor beta chain was observed in a study of shared clonotypes between healthy human individuals. This clone has just a few counts. Its antigen is not known. Germline CDR1 GTSNPN, CDR2 SVGIG (reference sequence). Trimming removed 0 bases from V and 3 bases from J, with 17 bases in between. CDR3 size: 16 residues. General study points: Rarefaction showed that sequencing of sorted subsets was incomplete (despite large depth). Only blood underwent sampling, and tissue repertoires likely differ. The four-donor shared clonotypes exceeded non-shared clonotypes in generation probability, with non-shared ones scoring lower.

Data came from immunoSEQ multiplex PCR; TCRdb stores just in-frame clones and leaves some out. The top ten hold around 1.5% of the sample, which has some 980,000 clones, over 60% seen once. This TCR came from a young man in good health. V and J are TRBV30 and TRBJ1-1; possible D gene TRBD1, 6 bases. The sample comprised memory CD4+ T cells sorted from blood. Subset of the sample: CD45RA-negative fraction. Here the CDR3 reads CAWSVTGSGSDTEAFF. In DNA form, the CDR3 reads TGTGCCTGGAGTGTAACAGGGTCGGGGAGTGACACTGAAGCTTTCTTT.